Reported below is one T cell receptor (beta chain). The time point: neoterminal ileum biopsy at postoperative endoscopy, about 6 months after surgery. Eligibility required adulthood, ileal or ileocolonic Crohn's disease and indicated ileocolonic resection. These data originate in a study of T cell repertoires in ileal Crohn's disease. Germline loops: CDR1 MDHEN, CDR2 SYDVKM. This CDR3 is 13 amino acids long. The germline V and J ends were trimmed by 5 bases and 9 bases, with 14 bases remaining between them. Using immunoSEQ multiplex PCR, the repertoire was profiled, and TCRdb retains in-frame clones only, with some absent. The table shows 55,000 to 65,000 clones, with less than 90% occurring only once.

Sequences were obtained from ileal tissue. This clonotype originated in an adult with Crohn's disease. V usage is TRBV28 and J usage is TRBJ1-5, with D uncertain. DNA for the CDR3: TGTGCCAGCAGTCCACCGCGCTTTTCGCCCCAGCATTTT. Translation gives CASSPPRFSPQHF.